The clone carrying this T cell receptor (beta chain) occurred once. Assay used: immunoSEQ multiplex PCR; TCRdb lists only in-frame clones, some missing. The sample yields 45,000 to 70,000 clones, 91% seen once. Noted time point: baseline, week 1 (first vaccination visit). Treatment indicated: pre-vaccination baseline after standard-of-care therapy. The data stem from a study of a mutant IDH1 vaccine in newly diagnosed glioma. Germline V gene sequence: CDR1 GTSNPN, CDR2 SVGIG (reference sequence). The ends were cut back, 4 bases at V and 0 bases at J, with 16 bases in the middle. There are 16 residues in the CDR3.

The TCR originated in a man over 45 with glioma. The specimen was PBMCs, collected from a glioma patient treated with radiotherapy, temozolomide or both. The V call is TRBV30, the J call TRBJ1-3; possibly TRBD1 for D (5 bases). This chain's CDR3 is CAWTPVGGSSGNTIYF. As DNA, the CDR3 is TGTGCCTGGACTCCCGTGGGGGGAAGCTCTGGAAACACCATATATTTT.